This T cell receptor (beta chain) was captured by sequencing in a study of Ad26.COV2.S vaccination and SARS-CoV-2 variants. The protocol was immunoSEQ multiplex PCR, while the TCRdb copy is restricted to in-frame clones and leaves out a portion. The sample lists hundreds of thousands of clones; 92% were seen once. Germline loops: CDR1 SNHLY, CDR2 FYNNEI. V gave up 8 bases and J gave up 10 bases; unmatched junction bases: 17. This CDR3 is 16 amino acids long. General observations from the study: Substantial post-vaccination breadth of spike-specific CD8+ and CD4+ T cell responses was reported.

This clone was observed a single time. What it recognizes is unknown. The starting material was peripheral blood, obtained after recovery from COVID-19. The rearrangement links TRBV2 to TRBJ1-6; TRBD1 matches 7 bases. The sequence was collected from a human donor who had recovered from COVID-19. The CDR3 sequence: CASQGAGQGVGSPLHF. CDR3 sequence (DNA): TGTGCCAGCCAAGGGGCGGGGCAGGGGGTCGGCTCACCCCTCCACTTT.